Listed here are 19 T cell receptor beta chains from one sample, sequenced in a study of T-cell memory formation after mild COVID-19. TCRdb redid the calling of the 5' RACE reads with MiXCR, one entry per CDR3 protein. The sample records more than 250,000 distinct CDR3 sequences, about a sixth being singletons. Sequencing was carried out using PBMCs or a T cell subset sorted from them (not recorded which). The receptor set was obtained from a young man who had mild COVID-19 (a few samples of this study predate the infection). Cell type and time point are not known.

This clonotype turned up a few times. The chain employs TRBV29-1 and TRBJ2-3; 9 bases are a match to TRBD1. V was clipped by 8 bases and J by 0 bases; unmatched bases: 6. CDR1 is SQVTM and CDR2 is ANQGSEA in the germline V gene. The CDR3 totals 14 residues. CDR3 bases: TGCAGCCCGAGACAGGGGGAAAGCACAGATACGCAGTATTTT. Its protein product is CSPRQGESTDTQYF.

The chain has TRBV12-5 and TRBJ2-1, with TRBD1 as a possible D gene (6 bases). The V and J ends lost 2 bases and 9 bases respectively, with 11 bases between them. The CDR3 runs to 13 residues. Germline V gives CDR1 LGHNT, CDR2 FRNRAP. The CDR3 spells CASGLSGAVEQFF. In DNA, the CDR3 is TGTGCTAGTGGTTTGTCAGGGGCGGTTGAGCAGTTCTTC.

This clonotype has only a few counts. This rearrangement joins TRBV5-1 to TRBJ2-5; no firm D call. CDR3 length: 16 amino acids. Germline loops: CDR1 SGHRS, CDR2 YFSETQ. Trimming removed 0 bases at V and 1 base at J, with 13 bases between. As DNA, the CDR3 is TGCGCCAGCAGCTTGGATGTTGTAGGAGTCCAAGAGACCCAGTACTTC. Residues: CASSLDVVGVQETQYF.

This clonotype showed up just a few times. The rearrangement uses TRBV29-1 and TRBJ1-5; TRBD1 aligns across 8 bases. CDR3 length: 13 amino acids. The V gene end was trimmed by 6 bases and the J gene end by 5 bases; junction bases not matched to a gene: 6. Germline V gene lookup returns CDR1 SQVTM and CDR2 ANQGSEA. CDR3 amino acids: CSVTGQGDQPQHF. The CDR3 region has the DNA TGCAGCGTGACAGGACAGGGCGATCAGCCCCAGCATTTT. The whole variable domain, remainder taken from reference TRBV29-1 and TRBJ1-5, is SAVISQKPSRDICQRGTSLTIQCQVDSQVTMMFWYRQQPGQSLTLIATANQGSEATYESGFVIDKFPISRPNLTFSTLTVSNMSPEDSSIYLCSVTGQGDQPQHFGDGTRLSIL.

CDR3 loop: CASSSLGNYGYTF. In nucleotides, the CDR3 is TGCGCCAGCAGCTCCCTGGGGAACTATGGCTACACCTTC. The gene calls are TRBV5-1 and TRBJ1-2; D gene ambiguous. The CDR3 is 13 amino acids. CDR1 is SGHRS, CDR2 YFSETQ, per germline. V lost 3 bases to trimming and J lost 2 bases, with 8 bases between them.

The V call is TRBV12-3 or TRBV12-4, the J call TRBJ2-5; D is uncertain. Trimming cost V 4 bases and J 5 bases, with 11 bases left between them. The CDR3 runs 13 residues. Here the CDR3 DNA reads TGTGCCAGCAGTTCGTCCGGTCCCGAGACCCAGTACTTC. Translating gives CASSSSGPETQYF.

The genes are TRBV9 and TRBJ2-5, with D perhaps TRBD1 or TRBD2 (5 bases each). The CDR3 loop spans 14 amino acids. The ends were cut back, 0 bases at V and 1 base at J, with 7 bases in the middle. Per germline, CDR1 SGDLS and CDR2 YYNGEE. CDR3 nucleotides: TGTGCCAGCAGCGTAGGAGGGACCCAAGAGACCCAGTACTTC. It yields the protein CASSVGGTQETQYF.

The chain uses TRBV19 and TRBJ1-2; D remains unclear. V dropped 9 bases and J dropped 2 bases, with 19 bases sitting between them. Looked up from germline, CDR1 is LNHDA and CDR2 is SQIVND (reference sequence). This CDR3 is built from 15 residues. The CDR3 loop reads CASSGPTLRNYGYTF. In nucleotides, the CDR3 is TGTGCCAGCAGCGGGCCTACCCTACGGAACTATGGCTACACCTTC.

There are a few counts of this clonotype. The chain uses TRBV14 and TRBJ1-1; D is possibly TRBD1 (5 bases). Germline CDR1 and CDR2: SGHDN and FVKESK. The CDR3 contains 15 residues. Trimming removed 6 bases at V and 1 base at J, with 15 bases between. CDR3 loop: CASSLLGGKNTEAFF. The CDR3 DNA follows: TGTGCCAGCAGTCTACTGGGGGGAAAGAACACTGAAGCTTTCTTT.

This clonotype has only one observation. V gene TRBV6-5 combines with J gene TRBJ1-1; D is perhaps TRBD1 (5 bases). Trimming took off 4 bases at V and 6 bases at J, with 9 bases between the two ends. CDR3 size: 12 residues. Germline V gene data show CDR1 as MNHEY and CDR2 as SVGAGI. In DNA form, the CDR3 reads TGTGCCAGCAGTTCCAGGGACTCTGAAGCTTTCTTT. Translating it yields CASSSRDSEAFF.

This clonotype was recorded many times. V gene TRBV7-3 combines with J gene TRBJ2-1, with TRBD1 matching 10 bases. The germline V gene has CDR1 SGHTA and CDR2 FQGTGA. This CDR3 spans 15 amino acids. V lost 3 bases and J lost 8; bases outside the gene matches: 7. The CDR3 DNA reads as TGTGCCAGCAGCTTGACAGGGGGCCCCACAGATGAGCAGTTCTTC. It translates to CASSLTGGPTDEQFF. The entire variable domain, with the rest obtained from reference TRBV7-3 and TRBJ2-1, is as follows: GAGVSQTPSNKVTEKGKYVELRCDPISGHTALYWYRQSLGQGPEFLIYFQGTGAADDSGLPNDRFFAVRPEGSVSTLKIQRTERGDSAVYLCASSLTGGPTDEQFFGPGTRLTVL.

This CDR3 reads CASSLASGRGSEQYF. DNA of the CDR3: TGCGCCAGCAGCTTGGCCTCCGGCAGGGGGAGTGAGCAGTACTTC. The rearrangement links TRBV5-1 to TRBJ2-7; 7 nucleotides match TRBD1. The V gene end was trimmed by 0 bases and the J gene end by 7 bases; junction bases not matched to a gene: 10. The germline V gene has CDR1 SGHRS and CDR2 YFSETQ. The CDR3 length is 15 residues.

This clonotype has ten or more counts. The CDR3 loop is CSASSGGNTGELFF. As DNA, the CDR3 is TGCAGTGCTTCTAGCGGGGGAAACACCGGGGAGCTGTTTTTT. J is TRBJ2-2 and V is TRBV20-1, with TRBD2 matching 10 bases. Trimming removed 5 bases from V and 2 bases from J; junction bases left unmatched: 2. This CDR3 has 14 amino acids. CDR1 and CDR2 from the germline V gene are DFQATT and SNEGSKA (reference sequence).

V is TRBV28 and J is TRBJ1-5, with 11 bases that match TRBD1. The CDR3 contains 14 residues. Germline V gives CDR1 MDHEN, CDR2 SYDVKM. Germline trimming cut 3 bases from V and 11 bases from J; bases unmatched to any gene: 6. CDR3 nucleotides: TGTGCCAGCAGTTTCGGGACAGGGGGTGGGTCCCAGCATTTT. Its translation: CASSFGTGGGSQHF. Looking up the rest from reference TRBV28 and TRBJ1-5 gives the full variable domain: DVKVTQSSRYLVKRTGEKVFLECVQDMDHENMFWYRQDPGLGLRLIYFSYDVKMKEKGDIPEGYSVSREKKERFSLILESASTNQTSMYLCASSFGTGGGSQHFGDGTRLSIL.

This clonotype was detected many times. V is TRBV12-3 or TRBV12-4 and J is TRBJ2-1; D is uncertain. The CDR3 runs to 12 residues. V dropped 6 bases and J dropped 7 bases, with 10 bases sitting between them. CDR3 loop: CASSRVGNEQFF. CDR3 nucleotide sequence: TGTGCCAGCAGCCGAGTAGGGAATGAGCAGTTCTTC.

The rearrangement uses TRBV25-1 and TRBJ1-4; no clear D gene. This CDR3 comprises 12 residues. The ends were cut back, 7 bases at V and 5 bases at J, with 8 bases in the middle. Germline values: CDR1 MGHDK, CDR2 SYGVNS. Written as DNA, the CDR3 is TGTGCCAGCAACACAAGGAATGAAAAACTGTTTTTT. It yields the protein CASNTRNEKLFF. The whole variable domain, remainder taken from reference TRBV25-1 and TRBJ1-4, is EADIYQTPRYLVIGTGKKITLECSQTMGHDKMYWYQQDPGMELHLIHYSYGVNSTEKGDLSSESTVSRIRTEHFPLTLESARPSHTSQYLCASNTRNEKLFFGSGTQLSVL.

This clonotype was counted between two and nine times. The rearrangement uses TRBV12-3 or TRBV12-4 and TRBJ2-3; no definite D call. CDR3 size: 14 residues. The V gene lost 4 bases and the J gene lost 6 bases, with 14 bases spanning the gap. CDR3 protein: CASSSSTGADTQYF. The CDR3 DNA is TGTGCCAGCAGTTCCTCGACGGGCGCGGATACGCAGTATTTT.

The chain joins TRBV9 to TRBJ2-7; no definite D call. Per the germline V gene, CDR1 is SGDLS and CDR2 is YYNGEE. V lost 4 bases and J lost 5, with 10 bases in between. CDR3 length equals 12 residues. The CDR3 protein is CASSKGLNEQYF. CDR3 DNA sequence: TGTGCCAGCAGCAAGGGCTTGAACGAGCAGTACTTC. Supplemented by reference TRBV9 and TRBJ2-7, the full variable domain reads DSGVTQTPKHLITATGQRVTLRCSPRSGDLSVYWYQQSLDQGLQFLIQYYNGEERAKGNILERFSAQQFPDLHSELNLSSLELGDSALYFCASSKGLNEQYFGPGTRLTVT.

This clonotype came up a few times. The genes are TRBV29-1 and TRBJ2-7; D uncertain. Germline V gene data show CDR1 as SQVTM and CDR2 as ANQGSEA. The V and J ends lost 5 bases and 2 bases respectively, with 13 bases between them. This CDR3 comprises 13 residues. The CDR3 region is CSVTPIGTYEQYF. The CDR3 bases are TGCAGCGTTACACCCATAGGAACCTACGAGCAGTACTTC.